This paragraph reports one T cell receptor (beta chain). What it binds is not known. At one of its ends the junction is not consistent with the germline gene, which may arise from a read error. The data originate from a study of tumor and adjacent non-tumor tissue in lung cancer. Study-wide results and limits: Normal lung showed higher cumulative top 100 clone frequency than tumor.

The germline gives CDR1 SEHNR, CDR2 FQNEAQ (reference sequence). There are 17 residues in the CDR3. No cell sorting was done before RNA was extracted from the tissue. More than 3 cm separated this lung sample from the edge of the tumor. A modified ARM-PCR protocol with three rounds of nested PCR amplified TCRbeta. MiXCR, applied by TCRdb to the multiplex PCR reads, yields one record per CDR3 protein. The sample shows roughly 75,000 distinct CDR3 sequences, roughly 80% of them seen only once. The sample comprised distant non-tumor lung tissue. This TCR came from a man in his sixties with non-small cell lung cancer. The rearrangement joins TRBV7-9 to TRBJ2-3; 12 nucleotides agree with TRBD1. The CDR3 nucleotides read TGTGCTAGCAGCTCGCCTTTAGGGACAGGGGGCACAGATACGGAGTATTTT. Residues: CASSSPLGTGGTDTEYF. Variable domain in full (rest from reference TRBV7-9 and TRBJ2-3): DTGVSQNPRHKITKRGQNVTFRCDPISEHNRLYWYRQTLGQGPEFLTYFQNEAQLEKSRLLSDRFSAERPKGSFSTLEIQRTEQGDSAMYLCASSSPLGTGGTDTEYFGPGTRLTVL.